This TCR beta chain was captured by sequencing in a study of blood T cell repertoires in COVID-19. The overall study: Acute and convalescent COVID-19 specimens originated in the United States, Italy and Spain. Sample material is recorded as cDNA or gDNA derived from T cells, B-cell-depleted T cells, or PBMCs.

In the authors' workflow: Reference gene primer amplification gave estimated nucleated cell counts. Clones were read by immunoSEQ multiplex PCR, and TCRdb kept only the in-frame ones, dropping some. V and J calls plus clone size are reproduced from that table; the DNA served to infer D and trimming. The sample lists approximately 98,000 clones, 60% to 85% seen once, with about 2% in the top ten. Per the germline V gene, CDR1 is ENHRY and CDR2 is SYGVKD. V gave up 4 bases and J gave up 5 bases; unmatched junction bases: 13. The CDR3 totals 18 residues. The chain carries TRBV10-3 and TRBJ2-5; 13 bases line up with TRBD2. Sample: peripheral blood. The sequence was obtained from a woman between 40 and 55 years old with acute or convalescent COVID-19. The CDR3 protein is CAISAVTSGGTRPETQYF. DNA for the CDR3: TGTGCCATCAGTGCCGTGACTAGCGGGGGGACACGGCCTGAGACCCAGTACTTC.